A selection of T cell receptor beta chains follows, all from one sample in a study of pediatric ulcerative colitis. Libraries were prepared by immunoSEQ multiplex PCR; TCRdb keeps only in-frame clonotypes and omits some of them. This table holds fewer than 20,000 clones, 80% found once. The sequencing sample was made of gut tissue. These receptors came from a boy between 10 and 17 years old who was a control in a study of pediatric ulcerative colitis. Both conserved end residues are part of each CDR3. The order of the fields is V gene, D gene, clone size, J gene, CDR3 protein, CDR3 DNA. The D gene is left open where the match is weak. The size entry is marked missing in some rows and otherwise reads once, few, many or a size class.

>TRBV2|-|few|TRBJ1-5
CASSENRETQHF
TGTGCCAGCAGTGAGAACAGGGAGACCCAGCATTTT
>TRBV11-2|TRBD2|-|TRBJ2-1
CASSPFVGTSGYNEQFF
TGTGCCAGCAGCCCTTTCGTTGGGACTAGCGGGTACAATGAGCAGTTCTTC
>TRBV4-1|-|-|TRBJ2-3
CASSQGPALTSTDTQYF
TGCGCCAGCAGCCAAGGTCCAGCGCTCACTAGCACAGATACGCAGTATTTT
>TRBV5-5|-|-|TRBJ1-2
CASRHRDTSNYGYTF
TGTGCCAGCAGACACCGGGACACGTCTAACTATGGCTACACCTTC
>TRBV6-1|TRBD2|-|TRBJ2-1
CASTDEAGAPNEQFF
TGTGCCAGCACCGACGAAGCGGGAGCGCCCAATGAGCAGTTCTTC
>TRBV19|-|-|TRBJ1-1
CASSIRRNTEAFF
TGTGCCAGTAGTATCCGCAGAAACACTGAAGCTTTCTTT
>TRBV11-3|-|-|TRBJ2-6
CASSPGTFSGANVLTF
TGTGCCAGCAGCCCCGGGACTTTCTCTGGGGCCAACGTCCTGACTTTC
>TRBV25-1|TRBD1|-|TRBJ2-6
CASSVRDRAAGANVLTF
TGTGCCAGCAGTGTGCGGGACAGGGCTGCTGGGGCCAACGTCCTGACTTTC
>TRBV28|-|-|TRBJ2-5
CASSSTKTQETQYF
TGTGCCAGCAGTTCAACAAAAACACAAGAGACCCAGTACTTC
>TRBV9|-|-|TRBJ1-1
CASSSRLNTEAFF
TGTGCCAGCAGCTCCCGACTCAACACTGAAGCTTTCTTT
>TRBV5-1|TRBD1|-|TRBJ1-4
CASSAAQGGAHEKLFF
TGCGCCAGCAGCGCAGCCCAGGGGGGGGCGCATGAAAAACTGTTTTTT
>TRBV11-2|-|-|TRBJ2-7
CASSVKFEQYF
TGTGCCAGCAGCGTCAAATTCGAGCAGTACTTC
>TRBV6-9|-|-|TRBJ2-1
CASSYNFNNEQFF
TGTGCCAGCAGTTACAACTTCAACAATGAGCAGTTCTTC
>TRBV29-1|TRBD2|-|TRBJ2-3
CSVESGLGTDTQYF
TGCAGCGTTGAATCCGGACTAGGCACAGATACGCAGTATTTT
>TRBV13|TRBD1|-|TRBJ1-3
CASSPWDRGFGTIYF
TGTGCCAGCAGCCCGTGGGACAGGGGTTTTGGCACCATATATTTT
>TRBV25-1|TRBD1|once|TRBJ2-7
CASSDPKTGTGRLEQYF
TGTGCCAGCAGTGACCCCAAAACCGGGACAGGGCGTTTGGAGCAGTACTTC
>TRBV29-1|-|-|TRBJ2-3
CSAPLSGASTDTQYF
TGCAGCGCACCCCTCTCAGGCGCTAGCACAGATACGCAGTATTTT
>TRBV5-4|-|-|TRBJ1-6
CASSLTVSYNSPLHF
TGTGCCAGCAGCTTGACAGTATCGTATAATTCACCCCTCCACTTT
>TRBV2|-|few|TRBJ2-5
CASIDGAQETQYF
TGTGCCAGCATTGACGGGGCCCAAGAGACCCAGTACTTC
>TRBV5-4|TRBD1|-|TRBJ2-3
CASSLETGVSNTQYF
TGTGCCAGCAGCTTAGAGACAGGGGTCTCTAATACGCAGTATTTT
>TRBV6-4|-|-|TRBJ2-3
CASSVDSNTDTQYF
TGTGCCAGCAGTGTCGACAGCAACACAGATACGCAGTATTTT
>TRBV19|-|once|TRBJ2-1
CASSIEGGRRDYNEQFF
TGTGCCAGTAGTATCGAGGGGGGCCGAAGAGACTACAATGAGCAGTTCTTC
>TRBV2|TRBD1|-|TRBJ1-5
CASSAQGARQPQHF
TGTGCCAGCAGTGCACAGGGGGCACGGCAGCCCCAGCATTTT
>TRBV6-5|-|-|TRBJ2-6
CASSQVAGANVLTF
TGTGCCAGCAGCCAGGTAGCTGGGGCCAACGTCCTGACTTTC
>TRBV7-2|-|-|TRBJ2-7
CASSFPRDGMEQYF
TGTGCCAGCAGCTTCCCCCGAGATGGGATGGAGCAGTACTTC
>TRBV27|TRBD2|-|TRBJ2-7
CASSPRSGRVYEQYF
TGTGCCAGCAGTCCCCGTAGCGGGAGGGTCTACGAGCAGTACTTC
>TRBV11-2|-|-|TRBJ1-4
CASSLNRPANEKLFF
TGTGCCAGCAGCTTAAACAGGCCAGCTAATGAAAAACTGTTTTTT
>TRBV19|TRBD1|few|TRBJ1-2
CASTPGTVGYGYTF
TGTGCCAGTACCCCCGGGACAGTGGGCTATGGCTACACCTTC
>TRBV6-5|TRBD2|-|TRBJ2-1
CASIPGLAGYNEQFF
TGTGCCAGCATCCCGGGACTAGCGGGTTACAATGAGCAGTTCTTC
>TRBV18|-|-|TRBJ2-6
CASTENGANVLTF
TGTGCCAGCACCGAAAACGGGGCCAACGTCCTGACTTTC
>TRBV13|TRBD1|-|TRBJ1-1
CASIQTGGLNTEAFF
TGTGCCAGCATCCAAACAGGGGGCCTGAACACTGAAGCTTTCTTT
>TRBV19|TRBD1|-|TRBJ1-1
CASREDRGFEAFF
TGTGCCAGTAGAGAGGACAGGGGCTTCGAAGCTTTCTTT
>TRBV14|-|-|TRBJ1-4
CASSQDAGKLFF
TGTGCCAGCAGCCAAGATGCAGGGAAACTGTTTTTT
>TRBV16|-|-|TRBJ1-6
CASSQFMGALHF
TGTGCCAGCAGCCAATTCATGGGCGCCCTCCACTTT
>TRBV7-3|TRBD1|-|TRBJ2-7
CASRPPGTGIGYEQYF
TGTGCCAGCAGACCTCCCGGGACAGGGATAGGCTACGAGCAGTACTTC
>TRBV19|TRBD2|-|TRBJ2-1
CAIASPGTSGKNEQFF
TGTGCCATAGCTTCCCCCGGGACTAGCGGGAAGAATGAGCAGTTCTTC
>TRBV27|-|medium-sized|TRBJ2-7
CASSFGSGGREQYF
TGTGCCAGCAGTTTTGGGTCCGGGGGGCGCGAGCAGTACTTC
>TRBV6-1|-|-|TRBJ2-2
CASSEAGGGRVVDGELFF
TGTGCCAGCAGTGAAGCTGGTGGGGGCAGGGTGGTAGACGGGGAGCTGTTTTTT
>TRBV25-1|TRBD2|-|TRBJ2-7
CASSAFSSGGHYEQYF
TGTGCCAGCAGTGCTTTCTCGAGCGGGGGGCACTACGAGCAGTACTTC
>TRBV5-1|-|few|TRBJ1-6
CASSLVGGGSYNSPLHF
TGCGCCAGCAGCTTGGTCGGAGGAGGCTCCTATAATTCACCCCTCCACTTT
>TRBV30|TRBD2|-|TRBJ2-5
CAWSRGLAGEETQYF
TGTGCCTGGAGTAGGGGACTAGCGGGGGAAGAGACCCAGTACTTC
>TRBV7-2|TRBD2|few|TRBJ2-3
CASSLAIIRTSASTDTQYF
TGTGCCAGCAGCTTAGCGATCATTAGGACTAGCGCGAGCACAGATACGCAGTATTTT
>TRBV6-6|-|-|TRBJ2-5
CASSYASRQETQYF
TGTGCCAGCAGTTACGCTTCCAGGCAAGAGACCCAGTACTTC
>TRBV25-1|-|once|TRBJ2-1
CASSPRGSVVINEQFF
TGTGCCAGCAGCCCCCGGGGCAGTGTTGTGATCAATGAGCAGTTCTTC
>TRBV9|-|once|TRBJ2-5
CASSVRGGASSLKTQYF
TGTGCCAGCAGCGTAAGAGGGGGAGCCTCGTCTTTAAAGACCCAGTACTTC
>TRBV4-3|-|-|TRBJ1-2
CASSGVGAASDGYTF
TGCGCCAGCAGCGGAGTAGGGGCCGCCTCGGATGGCTACACCTTC
>TRBV7-2|-|few|TRBJ1-5
CASSLGHQPQHF
TGTGCCAGCAGCTTGGGACACCAGCCCCAGCATTTT
>TRBV7-8|-|-|TRBJ2-7
CASSSRLSTLSYEQYF
TGTGCCAGCAGCTCCCGGTTAAGCACCTTGTCCTACGAGCAGTACTTC
>TRBV5-1|TRBD1|-|TRBJ1-1
CASSPTGAKNTEAFF
TGCGCCAGCAGCCCCACAGGGGCCAAGAACACTGAAGCTTTCTTT
>TRBV15|-|-|TRBJ1-5
CATSRVWKAYQHF
TGTGCCACCAGCAGAGTTTGGAAGGCATATCAGCATTTT
>TRBV6-6|-|-|TRBJ2-7
CASSYSADNYEQYF
TGTGCCAGCAGTTACTCCGCGGACAACTACGAGCAGTACTTC
>TRBV6-6|-|-|TRBJ2-1
CASSRHTGLEQFF
TGTGCCAGCAGTCGACACACAGGACTTGAGCAGTTCTTC
>TRBV7-3|-|-|TRBJ2-2
CASKTSRAGELFF
TGTGCCAGCAAAACAAGTCGGGCCGGGGAGCTGTTTTTT
>TRBV7-6|-|-|TRBJ1-5
CASSLVAGNHQPQHF
TGTGCCAGCAGCTTAGTGGCAGGGAATCATCAGCCCCAGCATTTT
>TRBV18|-|-|TRBJ1-1
CASSPPGPYTEAFF
TGTGCCAGCTCACCACCGGGACCTTACACTGAAGCTTTCTTT
>TRBV6-6|-|-|TRBJ2-3
CASSYPAGGLNTQYF
TGTGCCAGCAGTTACCCCGCCGGGGGGCTGAATACGCAGTATTTT
>TRBV7-9|TRBD1|few|TRBJ1-1
CASSTGQGAAREAFF
TGTGCCAGCAGCACGGGACAGGGGGCCGCTCGAGAAGCTTTCTTT